This TCR beta chain emerged from a study of control samples from healthy donors and cancer patients (dated by TCRdb to 2018 to 2020). This clone was detected once. Its antigen has not been determined. No clone much larger than this one lies a single base away; base qualities are absent. Relative to germline, V is missing 8 bases and J is missing 7 bases, with 9 bases of the junction outside any gene match. From a lookup of the germline V gene, CDR1 and CDR2 are SNHLY and FYNNEI. The CDR3 holds 14 amino acids from the cysteine to the phenylalanine. Kept here is only the CDR3 DNA, which spans 42 bases and is read in frame from base 1. Library generation was performed with the immunoSEQ multiplex PCR assay. TCRdb carries this immuneACCESS record with in-frame sequences only. Its versions omit some clonotypes, under half of them owing to an unresolved V gene in the studies checked, with the rest unexplained. The sample table records around 50,000 clones; around 93% of these occur just once. 0.75% to 0.95% of the sample is in the top ten clones.

Sequencing was performed on PBMCs. The chain is assembled from TRBV2 and TRBJ1-1, with TRBD1 identical over 11 junction bases. The clonotype originates from a man aged 25-40 years with colorectal cancer. The base sequence is TGTGCCAGCCAGGACAGGGGGCGCTTCATTGAAGCTTTCTTT. It translates as CASQDRGRFIEAFF.